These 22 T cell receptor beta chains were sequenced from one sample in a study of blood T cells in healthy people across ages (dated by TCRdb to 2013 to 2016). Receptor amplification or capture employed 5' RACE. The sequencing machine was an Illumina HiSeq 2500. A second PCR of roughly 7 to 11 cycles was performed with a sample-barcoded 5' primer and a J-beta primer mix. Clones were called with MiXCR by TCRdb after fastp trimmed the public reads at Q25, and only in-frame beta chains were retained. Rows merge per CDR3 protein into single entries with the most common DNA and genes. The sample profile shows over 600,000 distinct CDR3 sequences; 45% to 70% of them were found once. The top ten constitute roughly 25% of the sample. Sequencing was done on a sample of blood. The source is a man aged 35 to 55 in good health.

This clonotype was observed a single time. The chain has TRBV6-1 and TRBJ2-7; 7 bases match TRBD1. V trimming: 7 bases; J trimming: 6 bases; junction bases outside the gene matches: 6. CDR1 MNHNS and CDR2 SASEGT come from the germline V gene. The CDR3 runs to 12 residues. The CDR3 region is CASTGTAGEQYF. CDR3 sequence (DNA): TGTGCCAGCACAGGGACAGCCGGCGAGCAGTACTTC.

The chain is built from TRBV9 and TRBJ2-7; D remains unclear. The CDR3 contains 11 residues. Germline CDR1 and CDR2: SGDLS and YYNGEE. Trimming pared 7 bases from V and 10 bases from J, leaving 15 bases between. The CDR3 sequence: CASGPHGAQYF. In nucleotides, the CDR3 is TGTGCCAGCGGACCCCACGGTGCCCAGTACTTC.

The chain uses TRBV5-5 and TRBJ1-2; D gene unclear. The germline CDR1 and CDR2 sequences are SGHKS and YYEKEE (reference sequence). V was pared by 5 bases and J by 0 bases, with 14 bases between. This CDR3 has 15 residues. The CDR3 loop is CASSISTVTNYGYTF. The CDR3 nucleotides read TGTGCCAGCAGTATCTCGACGGTGACTAACTATGGCTACACCTTC.

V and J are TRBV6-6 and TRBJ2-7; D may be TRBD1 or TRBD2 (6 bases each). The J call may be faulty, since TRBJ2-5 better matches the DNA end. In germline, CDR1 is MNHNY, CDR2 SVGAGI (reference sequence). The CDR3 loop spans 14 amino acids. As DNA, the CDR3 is TGTGCCAGCAGAGGAGCGTCGGGGGCAGAGACCCAGTACTTC. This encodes CASRGASGAETQYF.

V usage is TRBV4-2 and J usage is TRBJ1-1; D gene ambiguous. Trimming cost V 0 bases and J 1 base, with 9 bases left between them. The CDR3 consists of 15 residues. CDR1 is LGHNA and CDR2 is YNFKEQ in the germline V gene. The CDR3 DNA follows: TGTGCCAGCAGCCAAGAAAGGGATGGGAACACTGAAGCTTTCTTT. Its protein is CASSQERDGNTEAFF.

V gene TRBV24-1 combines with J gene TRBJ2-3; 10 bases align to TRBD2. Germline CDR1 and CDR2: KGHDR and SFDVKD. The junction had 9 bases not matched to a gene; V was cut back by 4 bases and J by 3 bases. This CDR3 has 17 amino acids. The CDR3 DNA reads TGTGCCACCAGTGAGGCCCTAGCGGGAGCTCTGACAGATACGCAGTATTTT. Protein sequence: CATSEALAGALTDTQYF.

This CDR3 is CSASSGRVETQYF. As DNA, the CDR3 is TGCAGTGCTAGTAGCGGGAGGGTGGAGACCCAGTACTTC. V gene TRBV20-1 combines with J gene TRBJ2-5; 11 bases map to TRBD2. CDR1 and CDR2 (germline): DFQATT, SNEGSKA (reference sequence). Trimming took 3 bases from V and 5 from J; bases not matched to a gene: 2. The CDR3 contains 13 residues.

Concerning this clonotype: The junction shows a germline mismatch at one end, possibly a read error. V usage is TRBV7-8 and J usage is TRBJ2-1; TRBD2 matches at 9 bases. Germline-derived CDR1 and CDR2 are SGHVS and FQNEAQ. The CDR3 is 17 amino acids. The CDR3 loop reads CATGPSGASGTDKEQFF. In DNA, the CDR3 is TGTGCCACCGGCCCTAGCGGGGCTAGCGGGACCGACAAGGAGCAGTTCTTC.

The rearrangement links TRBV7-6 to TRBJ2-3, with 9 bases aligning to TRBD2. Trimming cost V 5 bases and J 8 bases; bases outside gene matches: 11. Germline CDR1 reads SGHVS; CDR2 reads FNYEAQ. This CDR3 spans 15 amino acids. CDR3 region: CASSPSRAGGGTQYF. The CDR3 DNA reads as TGTGCCAGCAGCCCAAGTCGAGCGGGGGGAGGTACGCAGTATTTT.

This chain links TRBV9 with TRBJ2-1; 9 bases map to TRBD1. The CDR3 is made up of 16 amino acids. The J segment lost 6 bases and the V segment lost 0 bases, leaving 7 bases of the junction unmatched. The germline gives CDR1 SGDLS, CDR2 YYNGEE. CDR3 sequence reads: CASSVEWTGAFNEQFF. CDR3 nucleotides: TGTGCCAGCAGCGTAGAGTGGACAGGGGCCTTCAATGAGCAGTTCTTC. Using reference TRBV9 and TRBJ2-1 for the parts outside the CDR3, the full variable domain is DSGVTQTPKHLITATGQRVTLRCSPRSGDLSVYWYQQSLDQGLQFLIQYYNGEERAKGNILERFSAQQFPDLHSELNLSSLELGDSALYFCASSVEWTGAFNEQFFGPGTRLTVL.

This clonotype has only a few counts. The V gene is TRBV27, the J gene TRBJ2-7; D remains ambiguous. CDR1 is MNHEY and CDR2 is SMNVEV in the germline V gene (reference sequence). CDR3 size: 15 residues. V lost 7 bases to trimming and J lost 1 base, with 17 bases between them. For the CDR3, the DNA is TGTGCCAGCATGGCCGGGTCGGCAGGTTCCTACGAGCAGTACTTC. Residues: CASMAGSAGSYEQYF.

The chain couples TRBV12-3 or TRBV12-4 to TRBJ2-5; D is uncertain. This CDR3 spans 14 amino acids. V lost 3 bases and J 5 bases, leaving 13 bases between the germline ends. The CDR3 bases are TGTGCCAGCAGTTTCTTTGGGCTGGGCGAGACCCAGTACTTC. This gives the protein CASSFFGLGETQYF.

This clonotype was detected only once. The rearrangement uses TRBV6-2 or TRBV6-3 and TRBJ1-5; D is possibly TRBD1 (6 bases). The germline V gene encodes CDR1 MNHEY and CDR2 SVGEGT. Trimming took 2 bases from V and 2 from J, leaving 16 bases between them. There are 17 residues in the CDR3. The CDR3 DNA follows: TGTGCCAGCAGTTACCGTGGGGGCAACCTGGGCAATCAGCCCCAGCATTTT. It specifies CASSYRGGNLGNQPQHF.

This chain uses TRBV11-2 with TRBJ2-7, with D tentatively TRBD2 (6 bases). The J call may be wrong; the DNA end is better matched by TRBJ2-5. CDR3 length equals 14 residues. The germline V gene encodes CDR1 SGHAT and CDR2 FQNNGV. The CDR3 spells CASSPYAGLETQYF. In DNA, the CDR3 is TGTGCCAGCAGCCCCTATGCGGGGCTTGAGACCCAGTACTTC.

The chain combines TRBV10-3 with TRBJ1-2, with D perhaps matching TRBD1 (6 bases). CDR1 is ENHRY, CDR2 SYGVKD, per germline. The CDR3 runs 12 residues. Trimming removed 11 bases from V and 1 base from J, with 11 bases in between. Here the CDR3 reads CAGGPFNYGYTF. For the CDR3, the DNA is TGTGCCGGGGGGCCCTTTAACTATGGCTACACCTTC.

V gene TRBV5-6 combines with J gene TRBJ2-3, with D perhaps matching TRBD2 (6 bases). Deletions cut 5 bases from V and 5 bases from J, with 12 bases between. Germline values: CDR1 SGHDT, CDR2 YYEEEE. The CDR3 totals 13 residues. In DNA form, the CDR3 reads TGTGCCAGCAGACGGAGGGACGGAGATACGCAGTATTTT. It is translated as CASRRRDGDTQYF. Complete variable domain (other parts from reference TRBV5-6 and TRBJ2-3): DAGVTQSPTHLIKTRGQQVTLRCSPKSGHDTVSWYQQALGQGPQFIFQYYEEEERQRGNFPDRFSGHQFPNYSSELNVNALLLGDSALYLCASRRRDGDTQYFGPGTRLTVL.

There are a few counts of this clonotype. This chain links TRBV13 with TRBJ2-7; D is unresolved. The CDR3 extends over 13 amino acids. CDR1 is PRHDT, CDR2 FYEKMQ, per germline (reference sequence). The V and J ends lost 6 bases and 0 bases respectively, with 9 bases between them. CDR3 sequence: CASRAVSSYEQYF. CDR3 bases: TGTGCCAGCAGGGCGGTAAGCTCCTACGAGCAGTACTTC.

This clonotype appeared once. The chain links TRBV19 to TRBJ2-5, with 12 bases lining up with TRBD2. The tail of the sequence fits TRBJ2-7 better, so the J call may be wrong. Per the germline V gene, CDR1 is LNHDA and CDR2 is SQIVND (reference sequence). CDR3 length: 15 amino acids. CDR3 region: CASSTNGGLAGEQYF. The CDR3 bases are TGTGCCAGTAGTACCAACGGGGGACTAGCGGGCGAGCAGTACTTC.

CDR3 amino acids: CAWSAAEGLRQFF. DNA of the CDR3: TGTGCCTGGAGCGCCGCGGAGGGGCTTCGGCAGTTCTTC. The gene calls are TRBV30 and TRBJ2-1; D is perhaps TRBD2 (6 bases). V was cut by 3 bases and J by 12 bases, with 18 bases left in between. This CDR3 comprises 13 residues. Germline values: CDR1 GTSNPN, CDR2 SVGIG (reference sequence).

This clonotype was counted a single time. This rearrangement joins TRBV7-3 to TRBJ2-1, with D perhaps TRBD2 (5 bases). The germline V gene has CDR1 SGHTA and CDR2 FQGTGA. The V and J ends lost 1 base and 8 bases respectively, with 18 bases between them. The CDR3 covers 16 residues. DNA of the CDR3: TGTGCCAGCAGCTTAATCGCGGGCCGCATGGCCGATGAGCAGTTCTTC. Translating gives CASSLIAGRMADEQFF.

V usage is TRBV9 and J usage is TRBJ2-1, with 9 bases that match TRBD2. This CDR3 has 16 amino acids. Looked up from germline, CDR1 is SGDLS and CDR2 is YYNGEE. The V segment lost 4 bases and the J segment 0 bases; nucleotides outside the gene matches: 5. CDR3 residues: CASSPQRGASYNEQFF. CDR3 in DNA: TGTGCCAGCAGCCCCCAGCGGGGGGCCTCCTACAATGAGCAGTTCTTC.

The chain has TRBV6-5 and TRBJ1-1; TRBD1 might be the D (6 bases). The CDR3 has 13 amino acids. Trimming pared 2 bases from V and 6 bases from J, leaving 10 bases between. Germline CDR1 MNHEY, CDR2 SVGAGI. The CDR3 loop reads CASSYGTTSEAFF. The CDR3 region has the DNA TGTGCCAGCAGTTACGGGACAACGTCTGAAGCTTTCTTT.